Sequencing of this TCR beta chain was carried out in a study of identical twins' blood T cells. Study outcomes and limitations: Environmental influences on twin similarity could not be excluded.

This CDR3 spans 14 amino acids. Trimming left V 2 bases short and J 5 bases short, with 13 bases between. CDR1 is SGHRS, CDR2 YFSETQ, per germline. This clonotype was counted between two and nine times. Its specificity is not known. TCR cDNA libraries were made from RNA using a previously described, modified protocol. Each TCR cDNA library carried sample-specific barcodes on both ends. TCRdb re-called the 5' RACE reads through MiXCR, storing one row per CDR3 protein. The sample yields a few hundred thousand distinct CDR3 sequences, under 30% seen once. The sequencing sample was made of PBMCs. The chain is built from TRBV5-1 and TRBJ2-5, with unresolved D. The receptor was isolated from a woman aged 18 to 55 in good health. The CDR3 is CASSFAGLRETQYF. The CDR3 DNA is TGCGCCAGCAGCTTCGCAGGTCTTCGCGAGACCCAGTACTTC.